One and the same sample provided the 5 T cell receptor beta chains below, sequenced in a study of blood T cell repertoires in COVID-19. TCRdb's table, derived via immunoSEQ multiplex PCR, lists solely in-frame clones and lacks some. This sample has around 80,000 clones, with 70% to 85% found just once. What was sequenced was peripheral blood. The source is a man aged 50 to 60 with active or convalescent COVID-19.

The genes are TRBV9 and TRBJ2-1; D is uncertain. There are 11 residues in the CDR3. Germline V gives CDR1 SGDLS, CDR2 YYNGEE. The ends were cut back, 0 bases at V and 9 bases at J, with 4 bases in the middle. The CDR3 loop reads CASSVGSEQFF. The CDR3 nucleotides read TGTGCCAGCAGCGTAGGGAGTGAGCAGTTCTTC.

The chain recombines TRBV7-9 with TRBJ1-2; D possibly corresponds to TRBD1 (6 bases). The CDR3 has 13 residues. V was clipped by 5 bases and J by 8 bases, with 15 bases between them. The germline CDR1 and CDR2 sequences are SEHNR and FQNEAQ (reference sequence). CDR3 sequence (DNA): TGTGCCAGCAGCGCCAGCACAGGGAGAGGCTACACCTTC. It encodes CASSASTGRGYTF.

The chain employs TRBV14 and TRBJ2-5, with D possibly being TRBD1 (5 bases). V gave up 4 bases and J gave up 4 bases, with 13 bases separating them. There are 14 residues in the CDR3. CDR1 SGHDN and CDR2 FVKESK come from the germline V gene. In DNA, the CDR3 is TGTGCCAGCAGCCGGGGCGGCGTCCTAGAGACCCAGTACTTC. Translating it yields CASSRGGVLETQYF. The full variable domain, its missing parts supplied by reference TRBV14 and TRBJ2-5, is EAGVTQFPSHSVIEKGQTVTLRCDPISGHDNLYWYRRVMGKEIKFLLHFVKESKQDESGMPNNRFLAERTGGTYSTLKVQPAELEDSGVYFCASSRGGVLETQYFGPGTRLLVL.

This chain uses TRBV4-3 with TRBJ2-7, with D possibly TRBD1 on 5 matching bases. Germline-derived CDR1 and CDR2 are LGHNA and YSLEER. The CDR3 contains 13 residues. V was cut by 5 bases and J by 3 bases, with 11 bases left in between. The CDR3, as DNA: TGCGCCAGCAGCGCCGACCAGGGCTACGAGCAGTACTTC. Translating gives CASSADQGYEQYF.

The chain links TRBV7-9 to TRBJ1-2; TRBD1 matches at 10 bases. Germline loops: CDR1 SEHNR, CDR2 FQNEAQ (reference sequence). The CDR3 runs 15 residues. Trimming at V came to 5 bases and at J to 2 bases, leaving 5 bases not matched to a gene. The CDR3 region is CASSPSTGGNYGYTF. CDR3 DNA: TGTGCCAGCAGCCCTTCGACAGGGGGCAACTATGGCTACACCTTC.